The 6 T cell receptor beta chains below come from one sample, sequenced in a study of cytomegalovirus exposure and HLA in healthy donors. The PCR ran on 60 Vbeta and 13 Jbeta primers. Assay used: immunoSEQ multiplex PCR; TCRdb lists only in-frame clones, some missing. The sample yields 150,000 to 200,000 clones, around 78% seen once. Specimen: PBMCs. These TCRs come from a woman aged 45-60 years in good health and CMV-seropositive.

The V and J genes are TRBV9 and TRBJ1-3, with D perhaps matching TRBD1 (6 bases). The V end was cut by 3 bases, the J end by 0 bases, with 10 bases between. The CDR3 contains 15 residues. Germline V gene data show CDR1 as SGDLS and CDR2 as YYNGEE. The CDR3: CASSGGQNSGNTIYF. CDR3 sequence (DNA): TGTGCCAGCAGCGGTGGACAGAACTCTGGAAACACCATATATTTT.

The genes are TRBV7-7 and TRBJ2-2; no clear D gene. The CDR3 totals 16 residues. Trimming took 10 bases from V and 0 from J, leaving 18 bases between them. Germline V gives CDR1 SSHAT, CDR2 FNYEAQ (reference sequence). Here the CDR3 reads CATDPAALSNTGELFF. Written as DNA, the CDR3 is TGTGCCACCGACCCGGCGGCCCTTTCGAACACCGGGGAGCTGTTTTTT. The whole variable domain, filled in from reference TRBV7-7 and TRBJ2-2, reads GAGVSQSPRYKVTKRGQDVTLRCDPISSHATLYWYQQALGQGPEFLTYFNYEAQPDKSGLPSDRFSAERPEGSISTLTIQRTEQRDSAMYRCATDPAALSNTGELFFGEGSRLTVL.

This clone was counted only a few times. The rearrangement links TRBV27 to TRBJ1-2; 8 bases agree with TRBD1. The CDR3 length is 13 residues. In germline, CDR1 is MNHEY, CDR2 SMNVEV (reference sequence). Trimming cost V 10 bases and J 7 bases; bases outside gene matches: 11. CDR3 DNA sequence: TGTGCCAACGACACAGGGGGTATCGGTGGCTACACCTTC. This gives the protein CANDTGGIGGYTF.

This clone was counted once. In DNA, the CDR3 is TGTGCCAGTACCCAGGGGGAAGGACTCCCGAATTCACCCCTCCACTTT. This gives the protein CASTQGEGLPNSPLHF. This rearrangement joins TRBV19 to TRBJ1-6; 7 positions agree with TRBD1. Germline CDR1 reads LNHDA; CDR2 reads SQIVND (reference sequence). The CDR3 runs to 16 residues. After removal of 7 bases from V and 7 bases from J, the junction contained 13 bases not matched to a gene.

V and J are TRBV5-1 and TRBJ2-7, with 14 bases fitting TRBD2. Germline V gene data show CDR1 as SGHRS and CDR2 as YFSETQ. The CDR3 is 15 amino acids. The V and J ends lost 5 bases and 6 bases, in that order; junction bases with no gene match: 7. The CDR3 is CASRSLTSGGGEQYF. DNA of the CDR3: TGCGCCAGCAGGTCGCTGACTAGCGGGGGGGGCGAGCAGTACTTC.

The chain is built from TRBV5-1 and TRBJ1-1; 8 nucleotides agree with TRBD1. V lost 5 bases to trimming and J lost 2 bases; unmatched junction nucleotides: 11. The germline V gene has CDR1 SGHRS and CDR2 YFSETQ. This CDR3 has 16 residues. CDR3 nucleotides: TGCGCCAGCAGTCCTCGGACAGGGCCTTATAACACTGAAGCTTTCTTT. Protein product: CASSPRTGPYNTEAFF.